The rows below give T cell receptor beta chains drawn from one sample of a study of regulatory T cells in long-lasting Graves disease. TCRdb analysed the multiplex PCR reads with MiXCR anew, one entry per CDR3 protein. The data hold some 200,000 distinct CDR3 sequences, with approximately 18% observed a single time. This same sample was also taken into another study, of T cells in Graves' hyperthyroidism and ophthalmopathy.

The sequenced sample was peripheral blood mononuclear cells (PBMCs), obtained at new diagnosis, from a patient treated with antithyroid drugs. These receptors originate from a woman aged 25 to 39 with Graves disease. CDR3s include the opening cysteine and the closing phenylalanine or tryptophan. The D gene is left open where the match is weak. Not all rows give a size; the values are once, few, many and, for expanded clones, a class.

clone size	J gene	V gene	CDR3 length	D gene	CDR3 protein	CDR3 DNA
many	TRBJ1-5	TRBV6-1	14	TRBD1	CASKQGNSNQPQHF	TGTGCCAGCAAACAGGGGAACAGCAATCAGCCCCAGCATTTT
NA	TRBJ2-2	TRBV6-5	15	NA	CASSYSWWGTGELFF	TGTGCCAGCAGTTACTCTTGGTGGGGGACCGGGGAGCTGTTTTTT
many	TRBJ1-3	TRBV2	14	TRBD1	CASVRTGVENTIYF	TGTGCCAGCGTCAGGACAGGGGTTGAAAACACCATATATTTT
NA	TRBJ1-2	TRBV19	12	NA	CASSIQSYGYTF	TGTGCCAGTAGTATACAGTCCTATGGCTACACCTTC
many	TRBJ1-6	TRBV9	16	NA	CASSAGAGQANSPLHF	TGTGCCAGCAGCGCGGGGGCAGGGCAGGCGAATTCACCCCTCCACTTT
many	TRBJ1-2	TRBV19	15	NA	CASSLNGGEGYGYTF	TGTGCCAGTAGTCTAAATGGAGGAGAAGGGTATGGCTACACCTTC
many	TRBJ1-1	TRBV28	15	TRBD1	CASSPWGTGNTEAFF	TGTGCCAGCAGTCCTTGGGGGACAGGTAACACTGAAGCTTTCTTT
NA	TRBJ1-4	TRBV7-8	15	TRBD1	CASLGGDRVRGKLFF	TGTGCCTCCCTGGGGGGGGACAGAGTCCGTGGAAAACTGTTTTTT
few	TRBJ2-7	TRBV5-5	15	NA	CASSLDGGGTYEQYF	TGTGCCAGCAGCTTGGATGGCGGGGGCACCTACGAGCAGTACTTC
many	TRBJ1-3	TRBV20-1	15	NA	CSAEPGTHSGNTIYF	TGCAGTGCGGAGCCAGGGACTCACTCTGGAAACACCATATATTTT
many	TRBJ1-5	TRBV5-5	16	NA	CASSLVALGGYQPQHF	TGTGCCAGCAGCTTGGTGGCGCTGGGGGGATATCAGCCCCAGCATTTT
NA	TRBJ2-7	TRBV15	13	TRBD1	CATRPTGGDEQYF	TGTGCCACCAGACCGACAGGGGGCGATGAGCAGTACTTC
few	TRBJ2-1	TRBV7-3	14	NA	CASSPDYLGNEQFF	TGTGCCAGCAGCCCGGACTATTTGGGCAATGAGCAGTTCTTC
few	TRBJ2-3	TRBV11-2	17	NA	CASSRYTQGSKEDTQYF	TGTGCCAGCAGCCGCTACACACAGGGAAGTAAGGAAGATACGCAGTATTTT
many	TRBJ1-1	TRBV3-1	18	NA	CASSQATTLRILDTEAFF	TGTGCCAGCAGCCAAGCCACCACTCTAAGGATTTTGGACACTGAAGCTTTCTTT
many	TRBJ2-7	TRBV24-1	16	TRBD1	CATSPGTGKAPYEQYF	TGTGCCACCAGTCCCGGGACAGGGAAGGCGCCCTACGAGCAGTACTTC
many	TRBJ1-1	TRBV5-1	13	NA	CASRMSGNTEAFF	TGCGCCAGCAGGATGTCAGGGAACACTGAAGCTTTCTTT
many	TRBJ1-1	TRBV12-3/TRBV12-4	10	NA	CASKTNEAFF	TGTGCCAGCAAAACGAATGAAGCTTTCTTT
many	TRBJ2-5	TRBV5-6	16	NA	CASSSSRGRAEETQYF	TGTGCCAGCAGCTCTTCTAGGGGGAGAGCCGAGGAGACCCAGTACTTC
many	TRBJ2-5	TRBV20-1	14	NA	CSARDLTGSETQYF	TGCAGTGCTAGAGATCTCACAGGGAGTGAGACCCAGTACTTC
many	TRBJ2-6	TRBV28	16	NA	CASSTVGGSGANVLTF	TGTGCCAGCTCAACGGTCGGGGGCTCGGGGGCCAACGTCCTGACTTTC
many	TRBJ2-1	TRBV28	16	TRBD2	CASSPRLAGGNNEQFF	TGTGCCAGCAGTCCCCGACTAGCGGGAGGTAACAATGAGCAGTTCTTC
few	TRBJ2-1	TRBV7-2	13	NA	CASSFVPLDEQFF	TGTGCCAGCAGCTTTGTCCCGTTGGATGAGCAGTTCTTC
many	TRBJ2-3	TRBV27	13	TRBD2	CASQRGATDTQYF	TGTGCCAGCCAGCGGGGGGCTACAGATACGCAGTATTTT
many	TRBJ1-2	TRBV5-4	15	TRBD1	CASSSTDRALDGYTF	TGTGCCAGCAGCTCCACCGACAGGGCTCTAGATGGCTACACCTTC
many	TRBJ1-5	TRBV5-6	15	TRBD1	CASSCRQGLDQPQHF	TGTGCCAGCAGCTGCAGACAGGGGTTGGATCAGCCCCAGCATTTT
many	TRBJ1-1	TRBV5-1	14	NA	CASSLGGWNTEAFF	TGTGCCAGCAGCTTGGGGGGATGGAACACTGAAGCTTTCTTT
many	TRBJ2-3	TRBV9	16	NA	CASSVKGNPVTDTQYF	TGTGCCAGCAGCGTAAAGGGGAACCCAGTCACCGATACGCAGTATTTT
many	TRBJ2-1	TRBV6-2/TRBV6-3	13	TRBD1	CASTSDRAHEQFF	TGTGCCAGCACCTCGGACAGGGCGCATGAGCAGTTCTTC
NA	TRBJ1-4	TRBV7-9	14	NA	CASSLAVQTEKLFF	TGTGCCAGCAGCTTAGCTGTCCAAACGGAAAAACTGTTTTTT
few	TRBJ2-7	TRBV6-4	16	TRBD1	CASTQPGTAKSYEQYF	TGTGCCAGCACCCAGCCCGGGACAGCGAAGTCCTACGAGCAGTACTTC
many	TRBJ2-3	TRBV11-3	14	NA	CASSLGTLTDTQYF	TGTGCCAGCAGCTTAGGTACGCTCACAGATACGCAGTATTTT
many	TRBJ2-1	TRBV11-3	16	NA	CASSLVGLTSYNEQFF	TGTGCCAGCAGCTTAGTAGGGCTTACCTCCTACAATGAGCAGTTCTTC
NA	TRBJ1-2	TRBV12-3/TRBV12-4	14	NA	CTSNTPGHLYGYTF	TGTACCAGCAATACACCGGGACACCTATATGGCTACACCTTC
once	TRBJ1-2	TRBV18	17	TRBD1	CASSPQKSGTGPGGYTF	TGTGCCAGCTCACCACAGAAGTCCGGGACAGGGCCGGGTGGCTACACCTTC
many	TRBJ2-5	TRBV6-1	15	NA	CASSEARGYQETQYF	TGTGCCAGCAGTGAAGCGAGGGGATACCAAGAGACCCAGTACTTC
NA	TRBJ2-7	TRBV11-2	12	NA	CASSLDQSEQYF	TGTGCCAGCAGCTTGGACCAGTCCGAGCAGTACTTC
many	TRBJ2-5	TRBV7-9	14	NA	CASSLQGGEETQYF	TGTGCCAGCAGCTTACAAGGGGGAGAAGAGACCCAGTACTTC
many	TRBJ2-7	TRBV10-3	13	NA	CAISERSAYEQYF	TGTGCCATCAGTGAAAGGTCTGCCTACGAGCAGTACTTC
NA	TRBJ2-1	TRBV6-5	15	NA	CASSYGGAGLNEQFF	TGTGCCAGCAGTTACGGCGGGGCAGGGTTGAATGAGCAGTTCTTC
NA	TRBJ1-2	TRBV11-1	16	NA	CASSLGGAGRTYGYIF	TGTGCCAGCAGCTTAGGAGGAGCCGGCAGGACCTATGGCTACATCTTC
many	TRBJ2-2	TRBV10-1	15	NA	CASSEWGLGGGELFF	TGCGCCAGCAGTGAGTGGGGCTTAGGCGGCGGGGAGCTGTTTTTT
many	TRBJ1-1	TRBV2	12	NA	CASSERPTEAFF	TGTGCCAGCAGTGAAAGGCCCACTGAAGCTTTCTTT
many	TRBJ2-3	TRBV20-1	14	TRBD2	CSAHPGGYTDTQYF	TGCAGTGCTCATCCGGGAGGGTACACAGATACGCAGTATTTT
NA	TRBJ2-5	TRBV5-1	14	TRBD1	CASSSGQEPETQYF	TGCGCCAGCAGCTCCGGACAGGAACCAGAGACCCAGTACTTC
many	TRBJ1-1	TRBV5-1	15	NA	CASSLVWGSDTEAFF	TGCGCCAGCAGCTTGGTTTGGGGGTCAGACACTGAAGCTTTCTTT
many	TRBJ1-2	TRBV3-1	13	NA	CASSRGGNYGYTF	TGTGCCAGCAGCCGGGGCGGAAACTATGGCTACACCTTC
many	TRBJ2-1	TRBV5-1	12	TRBD1	CASRTGDNEQFF	TGCGCCAGTCGGACAGGGGACAATGAGCAGTTCTTC
many	TRBJ2-3	TRBV12-3/TRBV12-4	16	TRBD2	CASSSSRLAGPDTQYF	TGTGCCAGCAGTTCCTCTAGACTAGCGGGGCCAGATACGCAGTATTTT
many	TRBJ2-7	TRBV27	15	NA	CASSLSRKTSYEQYF	TGTGCCAGCAGTTTATCCCGGAAGACCTCCTACGAGCAGTACTTC
many	TRBJ2-5	TRBV27	13	NA	CASSLEGLETQYF	TGTGCCAGCAGTTTGGAGGGACTCGAGACCCAGTACTTC
many	TRBJ2-7	TRBV20-1	12	NA	CSASKQGYDQYF	TGCAGTGCTAGTAAACAGGGATACGATCAGTACTTC
many	TRBJ1-2	TRBV19	12	NA	CASSMSAYGYTF	TGTGCCAGTAGTATGTCAGCTTATGGCTACACCTTC
many	TRBJ1-2	TRBV18	12	NA	CASSQTSDTSTF	TGTGCCAGCTCGCAAACGTCCGACACTTCCACCTTC
many	TRBJ2-3	TRBV2	12	TRBD1	CASSQTGYTQYF	TGTGCCAGCAGTCAGACAGGGTATACGCAGTATTTT